This TCR beta chain came from a study of cytomegalovirus exposure and HLA in healthy donors (dated by TCRdb to 2016 to 2017). Study-wide context: In an earlier analysis of about 560 of the donors, about 270 Gb of sequence data and about 110 million unique TCR beta sequences from about 179 million T cells were reported. Roughly 300 gigabases of sequencing data and around 85 million unique TCR sequences made up an early release that covered several hundred HLA-typed donors. Of the roughly 400 genotyped donors, 65% to 90% fell in the genetic ancestry cluster associated with self-reported Caucasian donors. The study aimed to test whether signatures of past pathogen exposure could be identified by cataloging public T cell receptors. Using immunosequencing, the study profiled T cell repertoires from roughly 650 subjects and related those repertoires to cytomegalovirus serostatus. Along with the approximately 700-subject first cohort, a separate validation cohort of about 110 different subjects was used. High-throughput TCR immunosequencing, statistical association of individual TCRs with disease status, and machine learning were combined to predict cytomegalovirus infection status. A later analysis re-analyzed previously published TCR beta repertoires from 660 or so donors and added high-resolution HLA genotyping to study TCR occurrence patterns. Rather than using new phenotypic data, the later analysis identified candidate immune exposures from TCR beta sequences and from how often those sequences occurred across donors. An earlier analysis of roughly 580 of the donors used high-throughput TCR beta sequencing to judge whether each TCR beta V gene segment behaved as functional or pseudogenic. Alongside the repertoire data, information on donor age, sex, ethnicity and CMV serostatus was compiled. Genome-wide SNP genotypes for about 65% of the roughly 670 donors were used in a later genetic analysis, which treated that subset as a discovery cohort. All discovery cohort repertoires had been generated on a single sequencing platform. HLA typing included class I and class II loci at four-digit resolution. The number of donors typed differed by locus, with roughly 620-630 for A, B, C, DRB1 and DQB1, roughly 550 for DQA1, 600 to 610 for DPA1, and around 450 for DPB1. A few DR-DQ haplotypes were treated as single units for association and clustering because of strong linkage in the cohort. Among some 400 genotyped donors of the cohort, an average of roughly 230,000 unique TCR beta nucleotide sequences was sequenced per donor, of which 15% to 20% were non-productive.

Library generation was performed with the immunoSEQ multiplex PCR assay. For the multiplex PCR, a mixture combining 60 forward primers for TCR Vbeta segments and 13 reverse primers for TCR Jbeta segments was used. A multiplex PCR assay on genomic DNA amplified the CDR3 region of rearranged TCR beta genes. The Illumina HiSeq System was used to sequence the amplified TCR beta libraries as 87-base-pair reads. The study's own analysis went as follows. A later analysis counted about 80 million unique TCR beta chains across the 600 to 850 repertoires, and roughly 11 million of these chains were shared by at least two donors. To remove PCR and sequencing errors, raw reads were error-corrected and collapsed into unique sequences using a nearest-neighbor algorithm that merged closely related sequences. CDR3 sequences were aligned to IMGT reference sequences to assign V, D and J gene segments. For a sequence to be retained, a match of at least six nucleotides was required to both a V gene segment and a J gene segment. Rearrangements were classified as productive when the CDR3 lacked stop codons and remained in frame with V and J, and all other rearrangements were classified as non-productive. Following IMGT convention, CDR3 was defined as the stretch from the second conserved V-encoded cysteine up to the conserved J-encoded phenylalanine. In an earlier analysis of approximately 500 of the donors, sequences lacking an unambiguous match to a single V gene segment were excluded. An earlier analysis of 500 to 600 of the donors classified V segments as functional when productive rearrangements were above 56.7% and as segregating when the standard deviation between donors was above 5%. A statistical classification framework was built for diagnosing cytomegalovirus status from the catalog of TCR beta chain sequences. A later analysis assigned V and J genes by comparing TCR nucleotide sequences with IMGT/GENE-DB human TR gene sequences. A later analysis assigned CDR3 sequences and most-parsimonious VDJ recombination scenarios with the TCRdist pipeline. A later analysis defined each TCR beta chain by its CDR3 amino acid sequence plus V-gene family, and excluded reads lacking a unique V-gene family. As a way to deal with suspected cross-contamination and a sequencing artifact, a later analysis dropped 640 or so nucleotide sequences that were highly shared and had low generation probability. In a later analysis, a clonal expansion index was calculated for each public chain from normalized within-repertoire ranks of inferred template counts. In a later analysis, generation probabilities were computed using a VDJ recombination model fitted to out-of-frame rearrangements, and the results were checked against IGoR. In a later analysis, hypergeometric tests were used to score TCR-TCR, TCR-HLA and TCR-CMV co-occurrence, with a repertoire-size bias correction applied to TCR pairs. A later analysis estimated false discovery rates by permuting HLA or CMV assignments 20 times. In a later analysis, co-occurring TCRs were grouped with DBSCAN, and TCRdist sequence similarity was added when clustering was performed within HLA-allele-positive subsets. For co-occurrence clustering, repertoires with fewer than 30,000 or more than 120,000 public chains were excluded, along with five repertoires with anomalous nucleotide sharing. In TCRdb, the immuneACCESS table is reduced to in-frame sequences with V and J assigned. These tables do not hold every clone; where another copy was compared, an unresolved V gene accounts for under half, and the others remain unexplained. The V and J calls and clone size were taken over from that table, and D and trimming were inferred from the DNA. This sample's table contains 100,000 to 150,000 clones. The ten largest make up 2% to 2.5% of the sample.

Note on this clone: Its target antigen remains unknown.

Beyond this particular receptor, the publication reports: This cohort had only TCR beta chains sequenced, and the lack of alpha or paired-chain data limited which features could be detected. The only immune exposure information available for the cohort was CMV serostatus. Most TCR sequences were observed very rarely across donors, whereas some public TCRs were present in many individuals. Because counts were too low, around 18 rarely observed V segments, including chromosome 9 orphons, were left out of the earlier analysis of about 620 of the donors. Because HLA typing was unavailable for some donors at each locus, only the typed subset was used in association tests. In an earlier analysis of about 550 of the donors, most TCR beta V segments were observed in productive rearrangements about 87% or about 30% of the time, broadly matching IMGT annotations. The 87-base-pair reads could not distinguish some IMGT-functional V segments, including TRBV6-2 and TRBV6-3, so those segments were excluded. Presence/absence analyses assumed roughly uniform sequencing depth across donors, an assumption that may not hold. A further reported finding was that TCR beta sequences accurately predicted the HLA-A and HLA-B alleles for most subjects in the first cohort. In a later analysis, several top co-occurrence clusters were reported to appear linked to parvovirus B19, influenza, CMV and Epstein-Barr virus. The classifier was reported to diagnose cytomegalovirus status with high specificity and sensitivity in both the original cohort and the validation cohort. In a later genetic analysis, a missense DCLRE1C variant was associated with V-gene and J-gene trimming of TCR beta chains, and the association was replicated in an independent cohort. The sequencing pipeline was judged likely to have produced a cluster of highly shared sequence variants as a technical artifact. A later analysis found that most CMV-associated TCR beta chains appeared HLA-restricted, with HLA associations seemingly driven largely by CMV exposure. A later analysis found that HLA-associated TCR beta chains were more clonally expanded and had lower generation probabilities than equally common non-associated chains. According to the authors, the approach could potentially be generalized to other disease states and immunological phenotypes. In a later analysis, TCR association rates were found to vary across HLA loci, with the most associated TCRs seen for DRB1 alleles and the fewest for HLA-C alleles. When HLA alleles, especially DR and DQ, strongly co-occurred, TCR associations were difficult to assign to individual alleles. Correlated functional status among segregating V segments might be attributable to linkage disequilibrium, but an unknown experimental factor could not be ruled out. In a later analysis, around 17,000 TCR beta sequences were associated with specific HLA alleles at a false discovery rate of 0.05. A total of about 150 TCR beta chains were listed by the study as associated with cytomegalovirus. In vitro tests confirmed that three of the cytomegalovirus-associated TCR beta chains recognize cytomegalovirus antigens. A later genetic analysis reported fewer N-insertions in productive TCRs among donors in an Asian-associated ancestry cluster than the roughly 650-donor mean.

The cohort comprised around 700 healthy bone marrow donors. At the time of sampling, every cohort member was nominally healthy, though immune exposures that went unrecorded were likely present. The donor tested CMV seronegative and was one of the 352 seronegative cohort members. Each donor provided a peripheral blood sample, and peripheral blood mononuclear cells were used for TCR beta sequencing. The Qiagen DNeasy Blood Extraction Kit was used to extract genomic DNA from the blood cell samples. Trimming accounts for 4 bases at V and 3 bases at J, while the number of junction bases matched to no gene is 7. The CDR1 and CDR2 encoded by the germline V gene are SGHTA and FQGNSA. Counted from cysteine to phenylalanine, this CDR3 has 15 amino acids. Here the CDR3 DNA is all that survives: 45 bases in frame from base 1.

The source is a man aged 40-49 years in good health and CMV-seronegative. The chain couples TRBV7-2 to TRBJ2-7; TRBD1 fits 9 bases in the junction. Input material: PBMCs. The bases are TGTGCCAGCAGCTCCCGGACAGGGGAGTTCTACGAGCAGTACTTC. The translation is CASSSRTGEFYEQYF.